The clone carrying this TCR beta chain was detected only once. TCRbeta libraries were built with three rounds of nested PCR, modified from ARM-PCR. TCRdb re-called the multiplex PCR reads with MiXCR, one entry per CDR3 protein. The sample consists of 60,000 to 85,000 distinct CDR3 sequences, over 60% of them appearing once. The CDR3 loop spans 18 amino acids. Germline CDR1 and CDR2: SGHNT and YENEEA. V lost 7 bases, J lost 7 bases, and 19 bases stayed unmatched. These data are taken from a study of tumor and adjacent non-tumor tissue in lung cancer. No cell sorting was done before RNA was extracted from the tissue. Distant lung tissue was collected more than 3 cm away from the tumor edge.

The TCR originated in a man between 65 and 85 years old with non-small cell lung cancer. Sequences were obtained from distant non-tumor lung tissue. V gene TRBV11-3 combines with J gene TRBJ2-2, with 9 positions matching TRBD1. This CDR3 reads CASNSSAPGQGSIGELFF. CDR3 DNA: TGTGCCAGCAACTCCTCCGCTCCAGGACAGGGGTCCATCGGGGAGCTGTTTTTT.